Below, 20 T cell receptor beta chains from the same sample are listed, as sequenced in a study of blood T cell repertoires in COVID-19. Some clones are missing from TCRdb's copy, which holds only in-frame ones; the method was immunoSEQ multiplex PCR. The data contain approximately 130,000 clones, approximately 86% of them singletons. Sequenced: peripheral blood. Receptors were obtained from a woman aged 50 to 60 who had recovered from COVID-19.

This sequence joins TRBV24-1 and TRBJ1-5, with a weak D call TRBD1 (6 bases). The CDR3 totals 18 residues. Trimming stripped 4 bases from V and 0 bases from J, with 18 bases between. The germline CDR1 and CDR2 sequences are KGHDR and SFDVKD. DNA of the CDR3: TGTGCCACCAGTGAATCAAGGGGGGGGGCCTATAGCAATCAGCCCCAGCATTTT. It specifies CATSESRGGAYSNQPQHF.

The chain carries TRBV5-8 and TRBJ1-6; TRBD1 matches at 7 bases. Trimming removed 3 bases from V and 8 bases from J; junction bases left unmatched: 17. The CDR3 is 18 amino acids. Germline loops: CDR1 SGHTS, CDR2 YDEGEE. The CDR3 bases are TGTGCCAGCAGCTGGCGACCTATAAAGGGGGCTGCGTATTCACCCCTCCACTTT. Translation: CASSWRPIKGAAYSPLHF.

The chain is built from TRBV4-1 and TRBJ1-2, with D unclear. Germline loops: CDR1 MGHRA, CDR2 YSYEKL. Between the trimmed V and J ends, which lost 1 base and 4 bases, there was a span of 10 bases. This CDR3 contains 14 residues. The CDR3 reads CASSQVGRRYGYTF. In DNA, the CDR3 is TGCGCCAGCAGCCAAGTAGGCAGGCGCTATGGCTACACCTTC.

The gene calls are TRBV20-1 and TRBJ2-7, with D hard to call. Germline V gives CDR1 DFQATT, CDR2 SNEGSKA (reference sequence). The CDR3 is 10 amino acids. Trimming shortened V by 5 bases and J by 6 bases, and 8 bases separated the two germline ends. CDR3 coding DNA: TGCAGTGCTGGGCGATCCGAGCAGTACTTC. The encoded protein is CSAGRSEQYF.

This chain joins TRBV6-5 and TRBJ2-5; TRBD2 matches at 8 bases. The germline gives CDR1 MNHEY, CDR2 SVGAGI. The CDR3 runs to 15 residues. V shed 5 bases and J 5 bases; nucleotides not matched to a gene: 10. The DNA of the CDR3 is TGTGCCAGCAGTCCCCTTAGCGGGGAGGGGGAGACCCAGTACTTC. It codes for CASSPLSGEGETQYF.

CDR3 DNA: TGTGCCAGCAGTTACTCCCCTCCAGGCAGCTCAGATACGCAGTATTTT. Its protein product is CASSYSPPGSSDTQYF. V is TRBV6-5 and J is TRBJ2-3; D gene unclear. The CDR3 has 16 residues. Looked up from germline, CDR1 is MNHEY and CDR2 is SVGAGI. The V end lost 0 bases, the J end lost 4 bases, and 14 bases lay between the germline ends.

This chain uses TRBV7-2 with TRBJ2-7; 7 positions match TRBD2. Germline V gene data show CDR1 as SGHTA and CDR2 as FQGNSA. V trimming: 0 bases; J trimming: 4 bases; junction bases outside the gene matches: 6. The CDR3 is 15 residues long. The CDR3 region is CASSLARTSRYEQYF. CDR3 bases: TGTGCCAGCAGCTTAGCTAGGACTAGTCGGTACGAGCAGTACTTC.

The chain couples TRBV7-9 to TRBJ2-3; no reliable D call. Trimming cost V 11 bases and J 5 bases, with 11 bases left between them. The germline V gene encodes CDR1 SEHNR and CDR2 FQNEAQ (reference sequence). The CDR3 contains 11 residues. This chain's CDR3 is CAGQHGDTQYF. CDR3 coding DNA: TGTGCCGGCCAACATGGAGATACGCAGTATTTT.

This chain uses TRBV29-1 with TRBJ2-2, with D possibly TRBD2 on 7 matching bases. The CDR3 sequence is 14 residues long. Germline V gene lookup returns CDR1 SQVTM and CDR2 ANQGSEA. Trimming took 7 bases from V and 7 from J, leaving 19 bases between them. The CDR3 DNA reads as TGCAGCGCAAAAGAGGGGGGGCCCCTCGGGGAGCTGTTTTTT. Translation gives CSAKEGGPLGELFF.

V is TRBV6-2 or TRBV6-3 and J is TRBJ2-2; no reliable D call. The CDR3 covers 13 residues. Germline-derived CDR1 and CDR2 are MNHEY and SVGEGT. Trimming removed 2 bases at V and 7 bases at J, with 8 bases between. For the CDR3, the DNA is TGTGCCAGCAGTTACCGGGTCTTCGGGGAGCTGTTTTTT. It translates to CASSYRVFGELFF.

The chain employs TRBV7-9 and TRBJ2-2; D might be TRBD2 (5 bases). The CDR3 consists of 14 residues. V was pared by 5 bases and J by 3 bases, with 10 bases between. Germline V gene lookup returns CDR1 SEHNR and CDR2 FQNEAQ (reference sequence). CDR3 region: CASSRTRDTGELFF. DNA for the CDR3: TGTGCCAGCAGCCGTACGAGGGACACCGGGGAGCTGTTTTTT.

The rearrangement links TRBV5-6 to TRBJ2-5; D is unresolved. The CDR3 is made up of 15 amino acids. The V gene lost 4 bases and the J gene lost 6 bases, with 19 bases spanning the gap. Germline loops: CDR1 SGHDT, CDR2 YYEEEE. CDR3 coding DNA: TGTGCCAGCAGCCCCCGAGGTTGGCCCATGAAGACCCAGTACTTC. Translating it yields CASSPRGWPMKTQYF.

The chain couples TRBV20-1 to TRBJ1-1; TRBD1 matches at 8 bases. Germline CDR1 and CDR2: DFQATT and SNEGSKA (reference sequence). Losses at the gene ends were 3 bases for V and 3 bases for J; bases not matched to a gene: 6. The CDR3 length is 14 residues. CDR3 region: CSASRGTGDTEAFF. CDR3 nucleotides: TGCAGTGCTAGTAGGGGGACAGGAGACACTGAAGCTTTCTTT.

This clone appeared once. This chain uses TRBV9 with TRBJ2-1, with 9 bases lining up with TRBD2. Germline CDR1 and CDR2: SGDLS and YYNGEE. The length of the CDR3 is 18 residues. The trim removed 4 bases at V and 4 bases at J, leaving 15 bases unmatched. CDR3 sequence reads: CASSPRSSGVQQYNEQFF. In DNA form, the CDR3 reads TGTGCCAGCAGCCCCAGGTCTAGCGGGGTACAACAATACAATGAGCAGTTCTTC. Full variable domain (missing parts from reference TRBV9 and TRBJ2-1): DSGVTQTPKHLITATGQRVTLRCSPRSGDLSVYWYQQSLDQGLQFLIQYYNGEERAKGNILERFSAQQFPDLHSELNLSSLELGDSALYFCASSPRSSGVQQYNEQFFGPGTRLTVL.

In DNA form, the CDR3 reads TGCGCCAGCAGCTTTGGACAGGTACTACAAGAGACCCAGTACTTC. Amino acid sequence: CASSFGQVLQETQYF. V usage is TRBV5-1 and J usage is TRBJ2-5, with 7 bases lining up with TRBD1. J was trimmed by 2 bases and V by 2 bases; bases with no gene match: 6. The CDR3 extends over 15 amino acids. The germline CDR1 and CDR2 sequences are SGHRS and YFSETQ.

This clone was counted between two and nine times. A read error may account for a junction end that differs from germline. The V and J genes are TRBV11-2 and TRBJ2-1; D not resolved. The CDR3 is 12 residues long. Germline V gene sequence: CDR1 SGHAT, CDR2 FQNNGV. CDR3 region: CASSPAGHEEFF. The CDR3 DNA sequence: TGTGCCAGCAGCCCAGCTGGCCATGAGGAGTTCTTC. Together with reference TRBV11-2 and TRBJ2-1, the CDR3 gives the full variable domain: EAGVAQSPRYKIIEKRQSVAFWCNPISGHATLYWYQQILGQGPKLLIQFQNNGVVDDSQLPKDRFSAERLKGVDSTLKIQPAKLEDSAVYLCASSPAGHEEFFGPGTRLTVL.

This chain uses TRBV7-9 with TRBJ2-5; D might be TRBD2 (6 bases). This CDR3 is built from 15 residues. Looked up from germline, CDR1 is SEHNR and CDR2 is FQNEAQ (reference sequence). The V end was cut by 4 bases, the J end by 0 bases, with 12 bases between. The CDR3 nucleotides read TGTGCCAGCAGCTCCTATGGGGGGTACCAAGAGACCCAGTACTTC. Protein sequence: CASSSYGGYQETQYF.

The genes are TRBV7-8 and TRBJ1-1, with D possibly being TRBD1 (5 bases). Trimming took off 5 bases at V and 4 bases at J, with 17 bases between the two ends. This CDR3 comprises 15 residues. Germline CDR1 SGHVS, CDR2 FQNEAQ. DNA of the CDR3: TGTGCCAGCAGCCCAGAGGGGTTCGGGGGCACTGAAGCTTTCTTT. Protein product: CASSPEGFGGTEAFF.

CDR3 amino acids: CASSHQDRYEQYF. The CDR3 coding sequence is TGTGCCAGCAGCCACCAGGACAGATACGAGCAGTACTTC. This chain joins TRBV11-1 and TRBJ2-7, with D possibly being TRBD1 (6 bases). The CDR3 is 13 residues long. Germline lookup yields CDR1 SGHAT and CDR2 FQDESV (reference sequence). Trimming removed 5 bases at V and 4 bases at J, with 12 bases between.

V is TRBV30 and J is TRBJ1-3; tentative D call: TRBD1 (5 bases). Trimming took 0 bases from V and 7 from J, leaving 16 bases between them. The CDR3 spans 15 residues. CDR1 is GTSNPN and CDR2 is SVGIG in the germline V gene (reference sequence). The CDR3 DNA sequence: TGTGCCTGGAGTGTATATATATCACGGGGGAACACCATATATTTT. Amino acid sequence: CAWSVYISRGNTIYF.